This T cell receptor beta chain was identified in a study of yellow fever vaccine responses in identical twins. Of note for this clonotype: What it recognizes is unknown.

Study-wide results and limits: Twins' vaccine T cell responses reportedly seemed partly convergent and partly personalized.

MiXCR, run by TCRdb on the RT-PCR reads, gives a single entry per CDR3 protein. Here the sample spans under 12,000 distinct CDR3 sequences, 77% being singletons. The sample here was T cells from blood (PBMCs), unsorted or a sorted subset (not recorded which), taken before or after yellow fever vaccination (not recorded which). The receptor was derived from a woman between 18 and 29 years old who received the yellow fever vaccine.

In nucleotides, the CDR3 is TGCGCCAGCAGCCGCGACAGGGGATTGGATGAGCAGTTCTTC. Its translation: CASSRDRGLDEQFF. This chain links TRBV4-1 with TRBJ2-1, with 8 positions matching TRBD1. CDR3 length equals 14 residues. Trimming cost V 4 bases and J 8 bases; bases outside gene matches: 7. Germline assignment: CDR1 MGHRA and CDR2 YSYEKL.